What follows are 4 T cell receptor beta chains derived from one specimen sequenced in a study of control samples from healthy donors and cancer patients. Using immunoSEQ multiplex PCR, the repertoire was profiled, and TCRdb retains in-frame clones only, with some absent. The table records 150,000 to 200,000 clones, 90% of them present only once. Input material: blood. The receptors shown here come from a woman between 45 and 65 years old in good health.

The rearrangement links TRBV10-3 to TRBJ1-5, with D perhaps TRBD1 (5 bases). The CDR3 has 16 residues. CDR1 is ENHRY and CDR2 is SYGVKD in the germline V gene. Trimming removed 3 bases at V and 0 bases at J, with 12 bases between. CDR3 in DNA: TGTGCCATCAGTGATCCCAGGGAACATAGCAATCAGCCCCAGCATTTT. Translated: CAISDPREHSNQPQHF.

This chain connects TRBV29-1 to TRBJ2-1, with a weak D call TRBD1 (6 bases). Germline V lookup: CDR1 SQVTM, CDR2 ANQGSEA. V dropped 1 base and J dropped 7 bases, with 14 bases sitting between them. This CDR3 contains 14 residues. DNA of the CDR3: TGCAGCGTTGAAGTAGTGGCAGGGGCTAATGAGCAGTTCTTC. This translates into CSVEVVAGANEQFF.

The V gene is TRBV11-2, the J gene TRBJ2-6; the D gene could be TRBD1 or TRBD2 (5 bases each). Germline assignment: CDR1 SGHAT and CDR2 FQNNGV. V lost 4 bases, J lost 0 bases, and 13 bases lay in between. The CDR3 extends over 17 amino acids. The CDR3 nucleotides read TGTGCCAGCAGCTCCCGGGACGGAAGCTCTGGGGCCAACGTCCTGACTTTC. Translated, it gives CASSSRDGSSGANVLTF. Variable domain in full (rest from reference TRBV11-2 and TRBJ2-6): EAGVAQSPRYKIIEKRQSVAFWCNPISGHATLYWYQQILGQGPKLLIQFQNNGVVDDSQLPKDRFSAERLKGVDSTLKIQPAKLEDSAVYLCASSSRDGSSGANVLTFGAGSRLTVL.

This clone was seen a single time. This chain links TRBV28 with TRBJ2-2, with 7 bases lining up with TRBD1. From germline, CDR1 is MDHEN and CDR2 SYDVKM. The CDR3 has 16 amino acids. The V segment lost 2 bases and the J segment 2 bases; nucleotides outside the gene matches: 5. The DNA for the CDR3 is TGTGCCAGCAGTTTAGGGACAGCCATCAACACCGGGGAGCTGTTTTTT. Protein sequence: CASSLGTAINTGELFF.